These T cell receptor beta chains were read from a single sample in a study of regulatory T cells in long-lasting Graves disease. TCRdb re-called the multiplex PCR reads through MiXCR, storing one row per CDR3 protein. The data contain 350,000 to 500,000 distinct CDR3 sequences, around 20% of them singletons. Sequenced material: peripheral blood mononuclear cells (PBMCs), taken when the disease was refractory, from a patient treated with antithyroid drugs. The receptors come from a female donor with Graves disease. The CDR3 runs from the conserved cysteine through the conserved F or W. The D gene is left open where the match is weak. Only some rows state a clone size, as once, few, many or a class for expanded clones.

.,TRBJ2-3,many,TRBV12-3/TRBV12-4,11,TGTGCCAGCAGGAGTTCAGATACGCAGTATTTT,CASRSSDTQYF
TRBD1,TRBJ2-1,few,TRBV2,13,TGTGCCAGCAACTGGGACAGAAAGAATGAGCAGTTCTTC,CASNWDRKNEQFF
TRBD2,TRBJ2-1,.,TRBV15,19,TGTGCCACCAGCAGAGGGGGACTAGCGGGAGGGCCTTTTTCGGATGAGCAGTTCTTC,CATSRGGLAGGPFSDEQFF
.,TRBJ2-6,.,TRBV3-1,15,TGTGCCAGCAGCCAAGCTGACTCTGGGGCCAACGTCCTGACTTTC,CASSQADSGANVLTF
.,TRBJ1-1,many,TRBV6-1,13,TGTGCCAGCAGTCCGGTCGTGGGCACTGAAGCTTTCTTT,CASSPVVGTEAFF
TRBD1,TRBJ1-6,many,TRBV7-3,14,TGTGCCAGCAGCTTGGGGACAGGGCTTTCACCCCTCCACTTT,CASSLGTGLSPLHF
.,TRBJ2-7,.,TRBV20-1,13,TGCAGTGCTTCCCCGGGGCGGGTTGGCGAGCAGTACTTC,CSASPGRVGEQYF
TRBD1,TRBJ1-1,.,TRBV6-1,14,TGTGCCAGCAGAACCGACAGGGGCGGAACTGAAGCTTTCTTT,CASRTDRGGTEAFF
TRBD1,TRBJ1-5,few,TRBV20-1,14,TGCAGTGCTAGGGCGGACAGGGGGGTTCAGCCCCAGCATTTT,CSARADRGVQPQHF
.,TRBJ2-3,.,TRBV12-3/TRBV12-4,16,TGTGCCGCCGGGGCCCGTCTAGGAAGTAACACAGATACGCAGTATTTT,CAAGARLGSNTDTQYF
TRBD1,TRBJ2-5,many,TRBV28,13,TGTGCCAGCAGCCGAGGGACAGAAGAGACCCAGTACTTC,CASSRGTEETQYF
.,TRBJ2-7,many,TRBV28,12,TGTGCCAGCAACAGCCCCAGCCACGAGCAGTACTTC,CASNSPSHEQYF
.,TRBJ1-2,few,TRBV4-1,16,TGCGCCAGCAGCCAAGATCCAGACACCCGATTAGCTGGCTACACCTTC,CASSQDPDTRLAGYTF
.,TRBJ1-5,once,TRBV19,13,TGTGCCAGTAGGCGACAGTCGGATCAGCCCCAGCATTTT,CASRRQSDQPQHF
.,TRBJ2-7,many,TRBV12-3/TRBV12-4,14,TGTGCCAGCAGCCGAACAGGGAACTCCTACGAGCAGTACTTC,CASSRTGNSYEQYF
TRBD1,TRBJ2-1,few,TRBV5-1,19,TGCGCCAGCAGTGCCCCCACGACAGGGGCATCGGACTACAACAATGAGCAGTTCTTC,CASSAPTTGASDYNNEQFF
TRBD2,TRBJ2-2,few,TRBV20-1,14,TGCAGTGCTAGAGGGACTAGCCGGGCCGGGGAGCTGTTTTTT,CSARGTSRAGELFF
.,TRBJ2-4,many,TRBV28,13,TGTGCCAGCAGTTTCAGTAACGAAAACATTCAGTACTTC,CASSFSNENIQYF